This T cell receptor beta chain appears in the sequencing data of a study of blood T cell repertoires in COVID-19. Study as a whole: Sources were T cells, B-cell-depleted T cells, or PBMCs; the material itself was cDNA or gDNA.

Original methodology: Amplification from reference gene primers served as the basis for estimated nucleated cell counts. Method: immunoSEQ multiplex PCR; TCRdb's copy keeps in-frame clones and lacks some. The D gene and trimming were derived from the DNA, and the V and J assignments and clone size from that table. The profile covers about 30,000 clones, with around 80% appearing a single time and roughly 15% taken by the ten largest. The CDR3 consists of 13 residues. With 6 bases removed from V and 2 bases from J, the gap between germline ends came to 8 bases. CDR1 is KGHDR, CDR2 SFDVKD, per germline.

This chain connects TRBV24-1 to TRBJ2-3; maybe TRBD1 (6 bases). The sample taken for sequencing was peripheral blood. The sequence derives from a human donor in a cohort sampled during active COVID-19. The CDR3 sequence is CATSRDNTDTQYF. CDR3 DNA sequence: TGTGCCACCAGTCGGGACAACACAGATACGCAGTATTTT.